This paragraph covers one TCR beta chain sequence. No antigen is known for it. The V and J ends lost 2 bases and 4 bases respectively, with 8 bases between them. The CDR3 is 14 residues long. The source of the sample is a study of T-cell memory formation after mild COVID-19. Findings of the study overall: A subset of responding clones appeared in pre-infection memory, suggesting cross-reactive memory joined. For contracting clones, CD4+ ones sat mainly in CM and EM, CD8+ in EMRA. Later expanders leaned CD4+, whereas day 15 to 85 contracting clones were balanced CD4/CD8.

TCRdb used MiXCR to reprocess the 5' RACE reads, holding one entry per CDR3 protein. The data hold over 400,000 distinct CDR3 sequences, with less than 25% observed a single time. What was sequenced was PBMCs or a T cell subset sorted from them (not recorded which). V and J are TRBV12-3 or TRBV12-4 and TRBJ2-2, with a possible D match to TRBD1 (6 bases). The receptor's source is an adult woman who had mild COVID-19 (a few samples of this study predate the infection). Cell type and time point are not known. The chain's CDR3 is CASSLNRVTGELFF. The DNA of the CDR3 is TGTGCCAGCAGTTTAAACAGGGTCACCGGGGAGCTGTTTTTT.